Shown below are 27 T cell receptor beta chains from a single sample sequenced in a study of blood T cell repertoires in COVID-19. Clones were read by immunoSEQ multiplex PCR, and TCRdb kept only the in-frame ones, dropping some. Of fewer than 350,000 clones listed, roughly 85% are singletons. The sample comprised peripheral blood. The receptors here all came from a human donor in a cohort sampled during active COVID-19.

CDR3: CASRWGTGGNQPQHF. The CDR3 DNA sequence: TGTGCCAGCAGATGGGGGACAGGGGGGAATCAGCCCCAGCATTTT. The chain combines TRBV2 with TRBJ1-5; 11 bases fit TRBD1. The CDR3 has 15 amino acids. The germline V gene has CDR1 SNHLY and CDR2 FYNNEI. Germline trimming cut 6 bases from V and 4 bases from J; bases unmatched to any gene: 5. The entire variable domain, with the rest obtained from reference TRBV2 and TRBJ1-5, is as follows: EPEVTQTPSHQVTQMGQEVILRCVPISNHLYFYWYRQILGQKVEFLVSFYNNEISEKSEIFDDQFSVERPDGSNFTLKIRSTKLEDSAMYFCASRWGTGGNQPQHFGDGTRLSIL.

The chain employs TRBV25-1 and TRBJ1-1; D not resolved. There are 12 residues in the CDR3. Trimming left V 1 base short and J 3 bases short, with 3 bases between. Germline V lookup: CDR1 MGHDK, CDR2 SYGVNS. The CDR3 sequence: CASSESYTEAFF. In DNA form, the CDR3 reads TGTGCCAGCAGTGAATCTTACACTGAAGCTTTCTTT. Looking up the rest from reference TRBV25-1 and TRBJ1-1 gives the full variable domain: EADIYQTPRYLVIGTGKKITLECSQTMGHDKMYWYQQDPGMELHLIHYSYGVNSTEKGDLSSESTVSRIRTEHFPLTLESARPSHTSQYLCASSESYTEAFFGQGTRLTVV.

This clone was counted a single time. The rearrangement links TRBV19 to TRBJ2-3, with 11 bases fitting TRBD2. J was trimmed by 5 bases and V by 7 bases; bases with no gene match: 5. The CDR3 spans 14 residues. CDR1 and CDR2 from the germline V gene are LNHDA and SQIVND (reference sequence). CDR3 sequence: CASTPSGRLDTQYF. CDR3 sequence (DNA): TGTGCCAGTACCCCTAGCGGGAGGTTAGATACGCAGTATTTT.

The chain is built from TRBV6-5 and TRBJ1-2, with 8 bases aligning to TRBD1. The CDR3 covers 16 residues. The V and J ends lost 0 bases and 1 base, in that order; junction bases with no gene match: 4. CDR1 is MNHEY and CDR2 is SVGAGI in the germline V gene. CDR3 sequence: CASSYSRRGRNYGYTF. The CDR3 region has the DNA TGTGCCAGCAGTTACTCGCGCAGGGGGCGTAACTATGGCTACACCTTC.

The chain recombines TRBV7-9 with TRBJ1-1; unclear D gene. V dropped 4 bases and J dropped 1 base, with 7 bases sitting between them. In germline, CDR1 is SEHNR, CDR2 FQNEAQ (reference sequence). The CDR3 loop spans 13 amino acids. As DNA, the CDR3 is TGTGCCAGCAGCTCGCCGGGGAACACTGAAGCTTTCTTT. As protein: CASSSPGNTEAFF.

This clone was found once. The V call is TRBV7-2, the J call TRBJ1-2; the match to TRBD1 covers 8 bases. Germline V gives CDR1 SGHTA, CDR2 FQGNSA. V lost 1 base to trimming and J lost 7 bases; unmatched junction nucleotides: 8. The CDR3 length is 15 residues. The CDR3 sequence: CASSLVRQGASGYTF. In nucleotides, the CDR3 is TGTGCCAGCAGCTTAGTTAGGCAGGGGGCAAGTGGCTACACCTTC.

The chain carries TRBV19 and TRBJ2-3, with D perhaps matching TRBD2 (5 bases). CDR3 length: 16 residues. Trimming took 7 bases from V and 6 from J, leaving 23 bases between them. The germline V gene encodes CDR1 LNHDA and CDR2 SQIVND (reference sequence). The CDR3 loop is CASNVASTKLADTQYF. The CDR3 DNA follows: TGTGCCAGTAACGTAGCGTCCACGAAGTTAGCGGATACGCAGTATTTT. Together with reference TRBV19 and TRBJ2-3, the CDR3 gives the full variable domain: DGGITQSPKYLFRKEGQNVTLSCEQNLNHDAMYWYRQDPGQGLRLIYYSQIVNDFQKGDIAEGYSVSREKKESFPLTVTSAQKNPTAFYLCASNVASTKLADTQYFGPGTRLTVL.

J is TRBJ1-2 and V is TRBV25-1; TRBD1 aligns across 8 bases. V lost 1 base to trimming and J lost 5 bases; unmatched junction nucleotides: 9. Germline V CDR1 and CDR2: MGHDK, SYGVNS. This CDR3 region has 16 residues. The CDR3 region is CASSELGGGTGYGYTF. DNA of the CDR3: TGTGCCAGCAGTGAATTGGGAGGCGGGACAGGATATGGCTACACCTTC.

CDR3 nucleotide sequence: TGCAGTGCTATCCGGACAGGTTTTGGTTTCTTT. Translating it yields CSAIRTGFGFF. V gene TRBV20-1 combines with J gene TRBJ1-1, with 7 bases that match TRBD1. The CDR3 covers 11 residues. Germline CDR1 reads DFQATT; CDR2 reads SNEGSKA (reference sequence). The V gene end was trimmed by 4 bases and the J gene end by 13 bases; junction bases not matched to a gene: 9.

This sequence joins TRBV18 and TRBJ1-1; 10 positions match TRBD1. The CDR3 totals 14 residues. After removal of 5 bases from V and 3 bases from J, the junction contained 3 bases not matched to a gene. CDR1 KGHSH and CDR2 LQKENI come from the germline V gene. CDR3 in amino acids: CASSSTGGYTEAFF. CDR3 coding DNA: TGTGCCAGCTCATCGACAGGGGGCTACACTGAAGCTTTCTTT.

This chain connects TRBV9 to TRBJ1-2; TRBD1 might be the D (6 bases). V shed 3 bases and J shed 4 bases, with 13 bases lying between them. In germline, CDR1 is SGDLS, CDR2 YYNGEE. The CDR3 consists of 14 residues. CDR3 coding DNA: TGTGCCAGCAGCGCCCAACAGGGCGCCTATGGCTACACCTTC. It codes for CASSAQQGAYGYTF. The variable domain in full, completed from reference TRBV9 and TRBJ1-2, reads DSGVTQTPKHLITATGQRVTLRCSPRSGDLSVYWYQQSLDQGLQFLIQYYNGEERAKGNILERFSAQQFPDLHSELNLSSLELGDSALYFCASSAQQGAYGYTFGSGTRLTVV.

The chain has TRBV9 and TRBJ2-5; 10 positions match TRBD2. In germline, CDR1 is SGDLS, CDR2 YYNGEE. CDR3 length equals 16 residues. V lost 0 bases to trimming and J lost 5 bases; unmatched junction nucleotides: 7. The CDR3 loop reads CASSVGPAGGRETQYF. Written as DNA, the CDR3 is TGTGCCAGCAGCGTAGGCCCAGCGGGGGGGCGGGAGACCCAGTACTTC.

The sample holds one count of this clone. The chain combines TRBV5-1 with TRBJ1-1; D is ambiguous. The CDR3 totals 15 residues. V was clipped by 1 base and J by 1 base, with 11 bases between them. Germline-derived CDR1 and CDR2 are SGHRS and YFSETQ. CDR3 in DNA: TGCGCCAGCAGCTTGAAGGGTGAGGGGAACACTGAAGCTTTCTTT. Residues: CASSLKGEGNTEAFF.

This clone appeared a single time. The rearrangement joins TRBV29-1 to TRBJ1-1, with a tentative D call TRBD1 (6 bases). CDR3 length: 13 amino acids. With 6 bases removed from V and 4 bases from J, the gap between germline ends came to 15 bases. The germline gives CDR1 SQVTM, CDR2 ANQGSEA. The CDR3 region has the DNA TGCAGCGTCGCCCGGACAGAAGCCACTGAAGCTTTCTTT. Its protein product is CSVARTEATEAFF.

The J gene is TRBJ2-3, the V gene TRBV13; D may be TRBD2 (6 bases). Germline lookup yields CDR1 PRHDT and CDR2 FYEKMQ (reference sequence). The CDR3 length is 16 residues. The V end lost 1 base, the J end lost 4 bases, and 15 bases lay between the germline ends. The chain's CDR3 is CASSLDVGGISDTQYF. The CDR3 nucleotides are TGTGCCAGCAGCTTAGATGTGGGGGGTATATCAGATACGCAGTATTTT.

The chain recombines TRBV5-4 with TRBJ2-2, with 10 bases matching TRBD2. This CDR3 has 17 amino acids. Germline V gene lookup returns CDR1 SGHNT and CDR2 YYREEE (reference sequence). Unmatched junction bases numbered 10, after V lost 4 bases and J lost 4 bases. Written as DNA, the CDR3 is TGTGCCAGCAGCCGAGAGACTAGCGGGTTAGGCACCGGGGAGCTGTTTTTT. It encodes CASSRETSGLGTGELFF.

The CDR3 sequence is CAWSGTSGTDTQYF. CDR3 nucleotides: TGTGCCTGGAGTGGGACTAGCGGCACAGATACGCAGTATTTT. The V call is TRBV30, the J call TRBJ2-3; TRBD2 matches at 9 bases. V lost 1 base to trimming and J lost 1 base; unmatched junction nucleotides: 0. The CDR3 loop spans 14 amino acids. Germline V gene sequence: CDR1 GTSNPN, CDR2 SVGIG (reference sequence).

The rearrangement joins TRBV10-3 to TRBJ1-5, with 9 nucleotides matching TRBD1. CDR1 and CDR2 (germline): ENHRY, SYGVKD. J gave up 3 bases and V 6 bases, and 6 bases lay outside the gene matches. CDR3 length: 15 amino acids. The DNA for the CDR3 is TGTGCCATCAGCTCCGGGACAGGGCCCAATCAGCCCCAGCATTTT. This encodes CAISSGTGPNQPQHF.

V usage is TRBV7-2 and J usage is TRBJ1-6; 7 bases align to TRBD1. This CDR3 contains 17 residues. Germline CDR1 and CDR2: SGHTA and FQGNSA. The V and J ends lost 3 bases and 0 bases, in that order; junction bases with no gene match: 5. The CDR3 loop reads CASSFQRDSSYNSPLHF. For the CDR3, the DNA is TGTGCCAGCAGCTTTCAACGGGACAGCTCCTATAATTCACCCCTCCACTTT.

V is TRBV29-1 and J is TRBJ1-6; maybe TRBD1 (6 bases). Germline V lookup: CDR1 SQVTM, CDR2 ANQGSEA. Trimming cost V 6 bases and J 14 bases, with 14 bases left between them. This CDR3 has 11 residues. The CDR3 nucleotides read TGCAGCGTCCGACTACAGGGATCCCTCCACTTT. It encodes CSVRLQGSLHF.

The V and J genes are TRBV18 and TRBJ2-4; maybe TRBD2 (7 bases). The CDR3 extends over 17 amino acids. Trimming took off 3 bases at V and 2 bases at J, with 17 bases between the two ends. From germline, CDR1 is KGHSH and CDR2 LQKENI. The CDR3 is CASSPGGQPGTKNIQYF. The CDR3 DNA reads TGTGCCAGCTCACCGGGGGGGCAACCCGGGACCAAAAACATTCAGTACTTC.

The V gene is TRBV3-1 (or the pseudogene TRBV3-2), the J gene TRBJ2-7, with 7 nucleotides matching TRBD1. Germline-derived CDR1 and CDR2 are LGHDT and YNNKEL (reference sequence). CDR3 size: 16 residues. V dropped 4 bases and J dropped 3; count of bases not matched to a gene: 12. The CDR3 DNA follows: TGTGCCAGCAGCCTCAGAGGGGGCCGATTTTTCTACGAGCAGTACTTC. It encodes CASSLRGGRFFYEQYF.

The rearrangement joins TRBV29-1 to TRBJ1-5; no clear D. V gave up 7 bases and J gave up 6 bases, with 16 bases separating them. This CDR3 spans 13 amino acids. Looked up from germline, CDR1 is SQVTM and CDR2 is ANQGSEA. CDR3 protein: CSAGLEVGQPQHF. The CDR3 region has the DNA TGCAGCGCCGGACTCGAAGTTGGTCAGCCCCAGCATTTT.

This chain joins TRBV7-9 and TRBJ2-1, with a weak D call TRBD2 (6 bases). Germline CDR1 SEHNR, CDR2 FQNEAQ (reference sequence). The CDR3 covers 14 residues. The V end lost 5 bases, the J end lost 10 bases, and 18 bases lay between the germline ends. CDR3 coding DNA: TGTGCCAGCAGCCTAGTGGAGGGGCCGGGCGAGCAGTTCTTC. Its translation: CASSLVEGPGEQFF.

This clone was counted between two and nine times. This chain links TRBV6-1 with TRBJ1-6; 11 nucleotides align to TRBD1. Germline CDR1 MNHNS, CDR2 SASEGT. V shed 3 bases and J 10 bases; nucleotides not matched to a gene: 5. The CDR3 contains 15 residues. The CDR3 DNA sequence: TGTGCCAGCAGTGACGTGGGACAGGGGGAATCACCCCTCCACTTT. Translated, it gives CASSDVGQGESPLHF.

This clone appeared once. This sequence joins TRBV7-2 and TRBJ2-2; D is possibly TRBD2 (6 bases). There are 15 residues in the CDR3. Germline CDR1 and CDR2: SGHTA and FQGNSA. Trimming took off 3 bases at V and 5 bases at J, with 13 bases between the two ends. CDR3 coding DNA: TGTGCCAGCAGCTTGACTAGTCTTGTTACCGGGGAGCTGTTTTTT. This codes for CASSLTSLVTGELFF.

The CDR3 spells CASSAGALELFF. The CDR3 coding sequence is TGTGCCAGTAGTGCAGGCGCCTTAGAGCTGTTTTTT. The chain has TRBV19 and TRBJ2-2; D not resolved. Germline V lookup: CDR1 LNHDA, CDR2 SQIVND (reference sequence). The CDR3 length is 12 residues. Deletions cut 5 bases from V and 11 bases from J, with 12 bases between.